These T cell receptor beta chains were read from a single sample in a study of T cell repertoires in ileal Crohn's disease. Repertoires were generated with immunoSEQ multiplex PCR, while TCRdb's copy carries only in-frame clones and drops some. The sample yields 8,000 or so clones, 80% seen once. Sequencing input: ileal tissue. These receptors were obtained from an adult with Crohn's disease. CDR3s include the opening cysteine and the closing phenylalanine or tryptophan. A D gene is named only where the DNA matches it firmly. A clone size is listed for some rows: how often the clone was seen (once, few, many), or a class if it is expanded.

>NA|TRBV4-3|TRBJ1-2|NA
TGCGCCAGCAGCCAAGTGTCGGGAGTCGGCTATGGCTACACCTTC
CASSQVSGVGYGYTF
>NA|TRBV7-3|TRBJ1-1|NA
TGTGCCAGCAGCCGCTCCGGGACGAACACTGAAGCTTTCTTT
CASSRSGTNTEAFF
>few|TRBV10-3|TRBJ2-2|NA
TGTGCCATCTCCACCCCGGGGCAGGGAAGCGGGGAGCTGTTTTTT
CAISTPGQGSGELFF
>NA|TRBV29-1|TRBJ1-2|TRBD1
TGCAGCGCCCCGGGACAGGGAAACTATGGCTACACCTTC
CSAPGQGNYGYTF
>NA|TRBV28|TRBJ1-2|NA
TGTGCCAGCAGTCCACAACAGGTCCTCTATGGCTACACCTTC
CASSPQQVLYGYTF
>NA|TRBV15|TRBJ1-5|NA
TGTGCCACCAGCGAGAAAGTTACAGGGAGCCAGCCCCAGCATTTT
CATSEKVTGSQPQHF
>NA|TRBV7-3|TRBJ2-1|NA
TGTGCCAGCAGCTTAAAAGTTAGGGATGAGCAGTTCTTC
CASSLKVRDEQFF
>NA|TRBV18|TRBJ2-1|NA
TGTGCCAGCTCTCCCGGATGGGACATCAGGGTTTTGAACAATGAGCAGTTCTTC
CASSPGWDIRVLNNEQFF
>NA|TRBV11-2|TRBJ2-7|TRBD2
TGTGCCAGCAGCTTATCCCTAGCGGGGCCCTACGAGCAGTACTTC
CASSLSLAGPYEQYF
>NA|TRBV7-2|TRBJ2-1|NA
TGTGCCAGCAGCTTAGCGAGAAACATCGCCAATGAGCAGTTCTTC
CASSLARNIANEQFF
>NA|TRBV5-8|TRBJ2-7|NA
TGTGCCAGCAGCTTAGGAGAGTATAAGGGCGAGCAGTACTTC
CASSLGEYKGEQYF
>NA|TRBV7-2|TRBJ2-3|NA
TGTGCCAGCAGAGGAGCCGGGAACCCCGCAGATACGCAGTATTTT
CASRGAGNPADTQYF
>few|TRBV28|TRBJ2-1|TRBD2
TGTGCCAGCAGGACTAGCGGGGAGACGTCCTACAATGAGCAGTTCTTC
CASRTSGETSYNEQFF
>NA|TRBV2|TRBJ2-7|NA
TGTGCCAGCTGGGGGGAGAGCTCCTACGAGCAGTACTTC
CASWGESSYEQYF
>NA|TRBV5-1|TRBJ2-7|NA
TGCGCCAGCAGCTTGGCCGCGGCAGGCCCCTACGAGCAGTACTTC
CASSLAAAGPYEQYF
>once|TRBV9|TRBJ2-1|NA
TGTGCCAGCAGCCCCAATAGCCGGGACCGGGGATACAATGAGCAGTTCTTC
CASSPNSRDRGYNEQFF
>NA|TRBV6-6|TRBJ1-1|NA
TGTGCCAGCAGCCGCAAACCTATCACTGAAGCTTTCTTT
CASSRKPITEAFF
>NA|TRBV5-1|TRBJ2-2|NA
TGCGCCAGCAGCTGGGCGACTGCAGGGGCGGGCACCGGGGAGCTGTTTTTT
CASSWATAGAGTGELFF
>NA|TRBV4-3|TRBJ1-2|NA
TGCGCCAGCAGCCAAGAGGCTCTGTCCGGGACAAGGTATGGCTACACCTTC
CASSQEALSGTRYGYTF
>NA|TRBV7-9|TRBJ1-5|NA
TGTGCCAGCAGCCTGGGGACGCAGCCCCAGCATTTT
CASSLGTQPQHF
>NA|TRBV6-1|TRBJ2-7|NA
TGTGCCAGCATCCGAGGAGGGGCTGCGGACGAGCAGTACTTC
CASIRGGAADEQYF
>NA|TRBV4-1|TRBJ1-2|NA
TGCGCCAGCAGCCAGGAGGGGGGCGCCGGGAGGGGCTACACCTTC
CASSQEGGAGRGYTF
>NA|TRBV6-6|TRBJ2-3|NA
TGTGCCAGCAGAAGGACAGTCAGCACAGATACGCAGTATTTT
CASRRTVSTDTQYF
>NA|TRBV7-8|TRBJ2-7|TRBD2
TGTGCCAGCAGCTTGGGTCTAAGCGGGAGCCCCTACGAGCAGTACTTC
CASSLGLSGSPYEQYF
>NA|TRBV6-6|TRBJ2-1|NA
TGTGCCAGCAGCCTAAGACTGGCATCCTACAATGAGCAGTTCTTC
CASSLRLASYNEQFF